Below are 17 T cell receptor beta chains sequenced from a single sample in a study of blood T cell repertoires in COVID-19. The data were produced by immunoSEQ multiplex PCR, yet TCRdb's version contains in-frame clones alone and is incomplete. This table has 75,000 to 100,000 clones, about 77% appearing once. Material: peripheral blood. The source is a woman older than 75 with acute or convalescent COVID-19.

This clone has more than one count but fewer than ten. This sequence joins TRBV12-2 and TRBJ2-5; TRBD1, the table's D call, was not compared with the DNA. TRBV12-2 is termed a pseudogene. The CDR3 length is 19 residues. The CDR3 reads CASRLAREAGGQIQETQYF. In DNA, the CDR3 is TGTGCAAGTCGCTTAGCGCGAGAGGCAGGAGGACAGATCCAAGAGACCCAGTACTTC.

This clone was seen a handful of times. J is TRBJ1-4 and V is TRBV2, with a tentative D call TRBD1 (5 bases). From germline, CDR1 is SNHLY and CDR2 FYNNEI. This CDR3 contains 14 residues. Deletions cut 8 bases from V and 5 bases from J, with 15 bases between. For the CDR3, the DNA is TGTGCCAGCTCGTTCCAGAGACAGAATGAAAAACTGTTTTTT. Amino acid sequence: CASSFQRQNEKLFF. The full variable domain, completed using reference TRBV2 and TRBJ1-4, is EPEVTQTPSHQVTQMGQEVILRCVPISNHLYFYWYRQILGQKVEFLVSFYNNEISEKSEIFDDQFSVERPDGSNFTLKIRSTKLEDSAMYFCASSFQRQNEKLFFGSGTQLSVL.

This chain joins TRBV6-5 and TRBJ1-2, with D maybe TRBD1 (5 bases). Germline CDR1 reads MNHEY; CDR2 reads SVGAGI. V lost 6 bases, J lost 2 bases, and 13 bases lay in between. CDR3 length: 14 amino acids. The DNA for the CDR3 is TGTGCCAGCAGCTCGATGGGGCGAAACTATGGCTACACCTTC. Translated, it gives CASSSMGRNYGYTF.

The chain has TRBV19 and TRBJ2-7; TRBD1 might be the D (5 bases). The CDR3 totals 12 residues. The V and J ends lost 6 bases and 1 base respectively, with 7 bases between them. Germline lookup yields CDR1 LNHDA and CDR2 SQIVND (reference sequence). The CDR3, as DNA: TGTGCCAGTAGAGGGGTATCCTACGAGCAGTACTTC. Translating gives CASRGVSYEQYF.

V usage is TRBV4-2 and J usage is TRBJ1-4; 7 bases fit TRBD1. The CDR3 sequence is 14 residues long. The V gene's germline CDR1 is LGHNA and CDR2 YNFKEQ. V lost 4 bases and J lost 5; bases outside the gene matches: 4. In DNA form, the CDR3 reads TGTGCCAGCAGCCGAGGACAGGACAATGAAAAACTGTTTTTT. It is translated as CASSRGQDNEKLFF.

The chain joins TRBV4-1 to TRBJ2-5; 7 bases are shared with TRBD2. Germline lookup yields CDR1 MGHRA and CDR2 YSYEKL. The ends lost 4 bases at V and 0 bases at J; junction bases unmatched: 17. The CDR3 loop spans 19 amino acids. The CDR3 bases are TGCGCCAGCAGCCCCCTCTTTGGCGGGAGACGAAGTTACCAAGAGACCCAGTACTTC. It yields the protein CASSPLFGGRRSYQETQYF.

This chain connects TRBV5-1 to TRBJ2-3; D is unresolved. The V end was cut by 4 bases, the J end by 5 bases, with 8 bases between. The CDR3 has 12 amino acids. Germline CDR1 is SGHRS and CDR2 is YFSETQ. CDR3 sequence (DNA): TGCGCCAGCAGCGCGGCGGTAGATACGCAGTATTTT. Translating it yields CASSAAVDTQYF.

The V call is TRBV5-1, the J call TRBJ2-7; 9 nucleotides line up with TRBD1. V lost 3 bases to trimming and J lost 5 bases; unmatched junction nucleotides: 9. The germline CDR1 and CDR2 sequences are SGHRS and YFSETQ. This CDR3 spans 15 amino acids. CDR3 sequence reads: CASSSNRGRLNEQYF. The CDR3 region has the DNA TGCGCCAGCAGCTCCAACAGGGGGCGTTTGAACGAGCAGTACTTC.

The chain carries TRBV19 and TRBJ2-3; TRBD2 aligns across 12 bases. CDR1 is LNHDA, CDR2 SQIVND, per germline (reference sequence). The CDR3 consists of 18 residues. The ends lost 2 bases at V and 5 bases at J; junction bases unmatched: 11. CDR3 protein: CASSIRALAGGPGDTQYF. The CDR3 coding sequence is TGTGCCAGTAGTATACGAGCGCTAGCGGGAGGGCCAGGAGATACGCAGTATTTT.

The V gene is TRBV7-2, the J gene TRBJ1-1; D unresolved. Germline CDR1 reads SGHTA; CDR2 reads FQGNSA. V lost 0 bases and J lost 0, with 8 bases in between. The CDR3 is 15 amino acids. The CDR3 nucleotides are TGTGCCAGCAGCTTAGCCGGTCAGGTGAACACTGAAGCTTTCTTT. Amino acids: CASSLAGQVNTEAFF.

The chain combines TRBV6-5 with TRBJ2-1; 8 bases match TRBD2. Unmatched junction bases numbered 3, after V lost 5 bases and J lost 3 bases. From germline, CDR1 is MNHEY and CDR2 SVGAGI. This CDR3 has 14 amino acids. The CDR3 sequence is CASSRGGNYNEQFF. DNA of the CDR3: TGTGCCAGCAGTCGCGGGGGGAACTACAATGAGCAGTTCTTC.

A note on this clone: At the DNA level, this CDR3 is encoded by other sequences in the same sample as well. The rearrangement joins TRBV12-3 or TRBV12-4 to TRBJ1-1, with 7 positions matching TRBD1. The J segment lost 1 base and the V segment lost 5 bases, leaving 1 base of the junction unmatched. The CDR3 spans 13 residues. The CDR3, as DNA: TGTGCCAGCAGTGGGACAGCGAACACTGAAGCTTTCTTT. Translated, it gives CASSGTANTEAFF.

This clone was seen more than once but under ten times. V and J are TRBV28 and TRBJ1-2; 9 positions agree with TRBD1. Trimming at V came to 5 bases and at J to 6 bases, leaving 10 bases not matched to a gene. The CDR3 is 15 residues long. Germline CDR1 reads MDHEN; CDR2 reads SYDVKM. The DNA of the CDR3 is TGTGCCAGCAGTCTAACAGGGGGCGATCGACATGGCTACACCTTC. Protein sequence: CASSLTGGDRHGYTF.

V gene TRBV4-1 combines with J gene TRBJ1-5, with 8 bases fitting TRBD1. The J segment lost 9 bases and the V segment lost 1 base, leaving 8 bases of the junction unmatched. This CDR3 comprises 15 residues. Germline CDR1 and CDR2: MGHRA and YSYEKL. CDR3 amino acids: CASSQGRQGTAPQHF. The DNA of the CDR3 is TGCGCCAGCAGCCAAGGGAGACAGGGGACCGCGCCCCAGCATTTT.

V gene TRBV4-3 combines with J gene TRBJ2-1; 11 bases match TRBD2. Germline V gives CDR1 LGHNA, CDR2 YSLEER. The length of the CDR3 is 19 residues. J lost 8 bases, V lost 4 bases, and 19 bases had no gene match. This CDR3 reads CASSPGDLVAGGPVDEQFF. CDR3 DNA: TGCGCCAGCAGCCCTGGAGATCTCGTAGCGGGAGGGCCTGTCGATGAGCAGTTCTTC.

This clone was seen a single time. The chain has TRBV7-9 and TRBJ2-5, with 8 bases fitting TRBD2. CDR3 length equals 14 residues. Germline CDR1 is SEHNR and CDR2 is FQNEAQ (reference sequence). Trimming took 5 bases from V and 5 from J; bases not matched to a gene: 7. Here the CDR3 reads CASSGAGGGETQYF. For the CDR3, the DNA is TGTGCCAGCAGCGGGGCGGGAGGAGGGGAGACCCAGTACTTC.

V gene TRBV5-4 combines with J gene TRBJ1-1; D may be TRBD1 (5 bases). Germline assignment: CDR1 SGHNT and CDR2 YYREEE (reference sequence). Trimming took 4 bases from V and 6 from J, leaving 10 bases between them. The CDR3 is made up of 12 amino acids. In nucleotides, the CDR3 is TGTGCCAGCAGCACTACGACAGCTGAAGCTTTCTTT. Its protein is CASSTTTAEAFF.